This TCR beta chain was documented in a study of blood T cell repertoires in COVID-19. About the study: The samples span acute and convalescent COVID-19 from the United States, Italy and Spain. T cells, B-cell-depleted T cells, or PBMCs supplied cDNA or gDNA.

Original processing notes: Using reference gene primer amplification, nucleated cell counts were estimated. TCRdb keeps only in-frame clones here, not all; method: immunoSEQ multiplex PCR. D and trimming come from the DNA, and the V and J calls and clone size come from that table. The sample records 200,000 to 300,000 clones, roughly 80% being singletons. The CDR3 loop spans 13 amino acids. The V end lost 0 bases, the J end lost 4 bases, and 6 bases lay between the germline ends. Germline CDR1 and CDR2: SGHAT and FQNNGV. The TCR was taken from an elderly woman with COVID-19, enrolled during active disease. V is TRBV11-2 and J is TRBJ1-2; D is uncertain. Sequences were obtained from peripheral blood. CDR3 sequence: CASSLDLSYGYTF. In DNA, the CDR3 is TGTGCCAGCAGCTTAGACCTTTCCTATGGCTACACCTTC.